Sequencing of this TCR beta chain was carried out in a study of T cell repertoires in cytomegalovirus infection (dated by TCRdb to the late 2010s). With respect to the entire study: Because public TCR beta signatures pointed to carriage of CMV infection together with the matching HLA type, the HLA type of each donor mattered for the analysis. General findings and caveats noted by the study authors: The ex vivo response was dominated by HLA-C-restricted CMV-specific TCR beta clonotypes, and the single most frequent clonotype in two of eight donors was supplied by these HLA-C-restricted clonotypes. In both this cohort and an independent roughly 350-donor cohort, the cumulative frequency of public TCR beta family members distinguished carriers of CMV infection plus the relevant HLA type.

There are many counts of this clonotype. Its target antigen remains unknown. Base-call qualities are not available, and no considerably larger clone is one nucleotide away. The sequencer listed for this sample is Illumina HiSeq 1500. TCRdb trimmed the raw reads at Q25, called clones with MiXCR and kept productive beta chains. For every CDR3 protein sequence, its rows merge into one entry that carries the most common genes and DNA. The sample table lists roughly 230,000 distinct CDR3 sequences, 9% to 15% of them with a count of one. The ten largest clones take up 1.5% to 2% of the sample. The source material was PBMCs. The clonotype was recovered from a human donor in good health (CMV status not recorded). Some clones in this sample may be carry-over from other donors' samples.

This receptor has the CDR3 CASSSGYNQPQHF. The nucleotide sequence is TGTGCCAGCAGCTCGGGCTACAATCAGCCCCAGCATTTT. Recombination connected TRBV7-8 to TRBJ1-5; confidence is insufficient to name the D gene. The germline V gene yields SGHVS for CDR1 and FQNEAQ for CDR2. Cut back by 4 bases and 3 bases, the V and J ends lie 7 bases apart. From its cysteine to its phenylalanine, the CDR3 spans 13 amino acids. Only the CDR3 part of the read is kept: 39 bases, read in frame from the first base.